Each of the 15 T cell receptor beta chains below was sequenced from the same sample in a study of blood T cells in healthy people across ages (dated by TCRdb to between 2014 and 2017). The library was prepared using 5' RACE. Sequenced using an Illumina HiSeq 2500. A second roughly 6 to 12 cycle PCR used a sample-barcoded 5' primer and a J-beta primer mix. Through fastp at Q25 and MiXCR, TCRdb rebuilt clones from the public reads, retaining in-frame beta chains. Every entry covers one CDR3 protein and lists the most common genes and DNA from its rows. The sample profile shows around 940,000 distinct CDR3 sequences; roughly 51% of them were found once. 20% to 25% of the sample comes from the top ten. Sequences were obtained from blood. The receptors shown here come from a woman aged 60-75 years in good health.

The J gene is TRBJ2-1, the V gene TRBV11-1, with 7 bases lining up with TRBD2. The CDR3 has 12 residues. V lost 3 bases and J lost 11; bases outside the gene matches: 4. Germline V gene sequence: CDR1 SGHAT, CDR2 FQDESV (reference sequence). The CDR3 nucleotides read TGTGCCAGCAGCTTCCGGGACTACCAGCAGTTCTTC. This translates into CASSFRDYQQFF.

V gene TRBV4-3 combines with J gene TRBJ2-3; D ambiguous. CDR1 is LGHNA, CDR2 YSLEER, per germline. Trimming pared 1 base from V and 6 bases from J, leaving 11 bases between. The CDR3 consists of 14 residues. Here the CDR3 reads CASSQVQPSDTQYF. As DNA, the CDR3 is TGCGCCAGCAGCCAAGTCCAGCCCTCGGATACGCAGTATTTT.

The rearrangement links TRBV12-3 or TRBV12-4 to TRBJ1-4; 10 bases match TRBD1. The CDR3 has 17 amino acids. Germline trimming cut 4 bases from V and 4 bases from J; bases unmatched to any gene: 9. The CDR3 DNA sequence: TGTGCCAGCAGTTCCCGGGACAGGGGCCATTATAATGAAAAACTGTTTTTT. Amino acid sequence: CASSSRDRGHYNEKLFF.

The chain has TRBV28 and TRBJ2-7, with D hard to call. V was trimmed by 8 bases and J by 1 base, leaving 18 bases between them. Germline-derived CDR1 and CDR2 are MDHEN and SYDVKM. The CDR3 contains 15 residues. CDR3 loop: CASAPTTPISYEQYF. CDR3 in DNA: TGTGCCAGCGCCCCCACGACCCCCATATCCTACGAGCAGTACTTC.

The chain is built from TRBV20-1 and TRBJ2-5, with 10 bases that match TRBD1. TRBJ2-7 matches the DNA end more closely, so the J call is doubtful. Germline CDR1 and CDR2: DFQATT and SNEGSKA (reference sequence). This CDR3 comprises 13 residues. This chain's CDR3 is CSARTGGTYEQYF. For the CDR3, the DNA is TGCAGTGCTAGGACAGGGGGCACCTACGAGCAGTACTTC.

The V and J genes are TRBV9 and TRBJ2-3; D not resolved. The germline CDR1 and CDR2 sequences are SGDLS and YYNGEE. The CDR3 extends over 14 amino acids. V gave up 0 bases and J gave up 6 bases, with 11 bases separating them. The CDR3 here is CASSVAHTRDTQYF. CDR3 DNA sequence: TGTGCCAGCAGCGTAGCCCACACGCGGGATACGCAGTATTTT.

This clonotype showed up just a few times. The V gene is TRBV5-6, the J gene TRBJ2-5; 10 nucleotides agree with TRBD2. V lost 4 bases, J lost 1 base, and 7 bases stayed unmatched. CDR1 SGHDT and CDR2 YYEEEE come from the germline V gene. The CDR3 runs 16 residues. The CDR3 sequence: CASSPAGTSVQETQYF. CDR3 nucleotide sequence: TGTGCCAGCAGCCCAGCCGGGACTAGCGTCCAAGAGACCCAGTACTTC. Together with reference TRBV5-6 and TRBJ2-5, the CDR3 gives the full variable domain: DAGVTQSPTHLIKTRGQQVTLRCSPKSGHDTVSWYQQALGQGPQFIFQYYEEEERQRGNFPDRFSGHQFPNYSSELNVNALLLGDSALYLCASSPAGTSVQETQYFGPGTRLLVL.

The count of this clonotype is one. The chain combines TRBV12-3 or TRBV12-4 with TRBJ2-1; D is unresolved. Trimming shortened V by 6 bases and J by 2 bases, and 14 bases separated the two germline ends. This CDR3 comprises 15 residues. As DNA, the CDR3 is TGTGCCAGCAGCCGCTCGGGCGCTCCCTACAATGAGCAGTTCTTC. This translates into CASSRSGAPYNEQFF.

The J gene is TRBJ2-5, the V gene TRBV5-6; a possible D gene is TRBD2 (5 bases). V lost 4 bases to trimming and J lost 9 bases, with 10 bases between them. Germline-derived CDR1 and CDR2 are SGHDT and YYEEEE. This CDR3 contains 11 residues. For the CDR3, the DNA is TGTGCCAGCAGCACGAACGGGGCCCAGTACTTC. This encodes CASSTNGAQYF. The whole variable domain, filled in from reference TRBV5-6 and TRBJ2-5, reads DAGVTQSPTHLIKTRGQQVTLRCSPKSGHDTVSWYQQALGQGPQFIFQYYEEEERQRGNFPDRFSGHQFPNYSSELNVNALLLGDSALYLCASSTNGAQYFGPGTRLLVL.

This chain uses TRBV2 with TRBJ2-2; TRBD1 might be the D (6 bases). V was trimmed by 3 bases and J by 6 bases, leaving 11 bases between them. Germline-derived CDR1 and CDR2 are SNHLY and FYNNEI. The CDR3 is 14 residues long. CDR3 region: CASSDSRGAGELFF. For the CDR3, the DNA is TGTGCCAGCAGTGACTCCAGGGGTGCCGGGGAGCTGTTTTTT.

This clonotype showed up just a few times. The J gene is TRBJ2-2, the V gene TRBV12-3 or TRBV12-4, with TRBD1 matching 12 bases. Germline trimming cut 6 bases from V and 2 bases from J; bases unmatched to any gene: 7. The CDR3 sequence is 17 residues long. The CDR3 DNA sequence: TGTGCCAGCAGACCGGGACAGGGGGCGCGAAACACCGGGGAGCTGTTTTTT. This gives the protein CASRPGQGARNTGELFF.

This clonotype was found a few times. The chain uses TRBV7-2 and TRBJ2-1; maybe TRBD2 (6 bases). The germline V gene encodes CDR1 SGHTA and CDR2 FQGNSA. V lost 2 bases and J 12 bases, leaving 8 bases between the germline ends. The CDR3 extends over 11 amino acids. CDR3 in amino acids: CASSLQRVQFF. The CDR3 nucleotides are TGTGCCAGCAGCTTACAGCGGGTGCAGTTCTTC.

The DNA of the CDR3 is TGCAGTGCTAGAGCAGCGCCGCCAAACATTCAGTACTTC. It is translated as CSARAAPPNIQYF. The genes are TRBV20-1 and TRBJ2-4; D remains unclear. The CDR3 covers 13 residues. The germline gives CDR1 DFQATT, CDR2 SNEGSKA (reference sequence). The V end lost 1 base, the J end lost 6 bases, and 10 bases lay between the germline ends.

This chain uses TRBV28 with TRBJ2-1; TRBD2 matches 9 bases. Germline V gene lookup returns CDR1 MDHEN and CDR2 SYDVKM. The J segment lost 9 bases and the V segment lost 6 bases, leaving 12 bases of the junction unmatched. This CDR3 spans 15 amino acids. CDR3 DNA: TGTGCCAGCAGAATGGGACTAGCTACCTTAGGTGAGCAGTTCTTC. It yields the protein CASRMGLATLGEQFF. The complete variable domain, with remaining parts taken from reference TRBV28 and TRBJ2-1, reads DVKVTQSSRYLVKRTGEKVFLECVQDMDHENMFWYRQDPGLGLRLIYFSYDVKMKEKGDIPEGYSVSREKKERFSLILESASTNQTSMYLCASRMGLATLGEQFFGPGTRLTVL.

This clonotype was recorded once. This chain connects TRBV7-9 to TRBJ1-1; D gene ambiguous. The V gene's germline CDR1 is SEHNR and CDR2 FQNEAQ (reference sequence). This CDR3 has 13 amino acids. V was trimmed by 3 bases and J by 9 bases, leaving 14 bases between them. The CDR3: CASSFEVLSQAFF. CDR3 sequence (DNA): TGTGCCAGCAGCTTCGAGGTACTAAGTCAAGCTTTCTTT.